This T cell receptor beta chain was recovered during a study of human thymus T cells. This clone was counted a single time. Its antigen is not known. Corrective heart surgery yielded resections, and these provided the thymus tissue. It was healthy Finnish infants having corrective surgery for congenital heart defects who were the donors. Findings of the study overall: Usage of V and J genes appeared biased in thymic and blood repertoires.

Some clones are missing from TCRdb's copy, which holds only in-frame ones; the method was immunoSEQ multiplex PCR. The sample carries tens of thousands of clones, over 85% recorded once. With 4 bases removed from V and 0 bases from J, the gap between germline ends came to 22 bases. The CDR3 runs to 19 residues. CDR1 and CDR2 from the germline V gene are SGHVS and FQNEAQ. The TCR originated in a girl in the first two years of life with a congenital heart defect but otherwise immunologically healthy. The gene calls are TRBV7-8 and TRBJ1-5, with D tentatively TRBD1 (5 bases). The specimen sequenced was thymus tissue. The CDR3 loop reads CASSSFPWGVLNSNQPQHF. Written as DNA, the CDR3 is TGTGCCAGCAGCTCCTTCCCTTGGGGGGTCCTAAATAGCAATCAGCCCCAGCATTTT.